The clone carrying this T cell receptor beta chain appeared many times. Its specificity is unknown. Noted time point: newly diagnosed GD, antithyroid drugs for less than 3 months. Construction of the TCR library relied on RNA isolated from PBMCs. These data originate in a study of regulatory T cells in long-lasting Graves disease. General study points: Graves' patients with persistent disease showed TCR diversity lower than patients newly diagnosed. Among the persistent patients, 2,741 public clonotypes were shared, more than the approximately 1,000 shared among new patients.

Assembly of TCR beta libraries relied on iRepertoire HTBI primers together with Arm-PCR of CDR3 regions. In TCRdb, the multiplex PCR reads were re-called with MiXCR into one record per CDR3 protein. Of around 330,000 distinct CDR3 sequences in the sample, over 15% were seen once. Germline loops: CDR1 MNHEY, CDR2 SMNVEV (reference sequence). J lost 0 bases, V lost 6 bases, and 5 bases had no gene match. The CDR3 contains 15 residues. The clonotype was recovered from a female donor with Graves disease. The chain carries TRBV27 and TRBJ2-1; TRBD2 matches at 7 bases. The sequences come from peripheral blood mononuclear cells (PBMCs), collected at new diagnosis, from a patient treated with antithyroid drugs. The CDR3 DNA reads TGTGCCAGCAGAGCGGGACGTAGCTCCTACAATGAGCAGTTCTTC. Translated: CASRAGRSSYNEQFF.